This T cell receptor beta chain stems from a study of control samples from healthy donors and cancer patients. This clone came up once. The repertoire was sequenced with immunoSEQ multiplex PCR; TCRdb's copy has only in-frame clones and lacks some. Of fewer than 200,000 clones in the sample, around 95% are singletons; the top ten hold 4.1%. Germline CDR1 SGDLS, CDR2 YYNGEE. CDR3 size: 14 residues. Germline trimming cut 3 bases from V and 7 bases from J; bases unmatched to any gene: 5. Sequencing was performed on blood. The origin of this receptor is a woman in her fifties or sixties in good health. The chain recombines TRBV9 with TRBJ1-4, with 8 bases fitting TRBD1. The CDR3 loop is CASSAQGGVEKLFF. CDR3 sequence (DNA): TGTGCCAGCAGCGCACAGGGGGGGGTTGAAAAACTGTTTTTT. Full variable domain (rest looked up from reference TRBV9 and TRBJ1-4): DSGVTQTPKHLITATGQRVTLRCSPRSGDLSVYWYQQSLDQGLQFLIQYYNGEERAKGNILERFSAQQFPDLHSELNLSSLELGDSALYFCASSAQGGVEKLFFGSGTQLSVL.